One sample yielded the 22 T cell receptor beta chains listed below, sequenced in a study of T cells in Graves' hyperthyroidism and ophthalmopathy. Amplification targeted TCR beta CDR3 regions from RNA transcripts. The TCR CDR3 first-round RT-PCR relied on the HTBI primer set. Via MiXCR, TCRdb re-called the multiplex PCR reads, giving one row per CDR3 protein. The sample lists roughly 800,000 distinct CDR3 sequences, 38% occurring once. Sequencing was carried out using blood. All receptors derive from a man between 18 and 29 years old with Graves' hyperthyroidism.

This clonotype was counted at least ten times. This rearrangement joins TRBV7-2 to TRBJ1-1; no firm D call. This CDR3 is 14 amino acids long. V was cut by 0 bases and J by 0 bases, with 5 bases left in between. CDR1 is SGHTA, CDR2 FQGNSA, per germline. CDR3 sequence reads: CASSLAGLNTEAFF. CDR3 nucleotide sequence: TGTGCCAGCAGCTTAGCCGGGCTGAACACTGAAGCTTTCTTT.

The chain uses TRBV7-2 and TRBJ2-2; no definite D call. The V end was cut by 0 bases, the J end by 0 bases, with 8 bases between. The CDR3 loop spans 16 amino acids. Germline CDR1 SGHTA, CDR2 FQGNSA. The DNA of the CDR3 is TGTGCCAGCAGCTTAGCGGCAGGAACGAACACCGGGGAGCTGTTTTTT. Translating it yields CASSLAAGTNTGELFF.

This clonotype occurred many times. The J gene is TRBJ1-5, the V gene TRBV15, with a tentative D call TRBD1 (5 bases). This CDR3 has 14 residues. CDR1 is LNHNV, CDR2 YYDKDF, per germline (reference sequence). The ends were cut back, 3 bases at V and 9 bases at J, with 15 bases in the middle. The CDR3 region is CATSRGPGFSPQHF. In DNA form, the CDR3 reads TGTGCCACCAGCAGGGGACCGGGTTTTTCGCCCCAGCATTTT.

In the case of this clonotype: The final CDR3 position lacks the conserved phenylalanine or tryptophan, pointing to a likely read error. The CDR3: CASSLMVEQYL. The CDR3 DNA reads TGTGCCAGCAGCTTGATGGTTGAGCAGTACCTC. The chain carries TRBV5-5 and TRBJ2-7, with no clear D. The CDR3 has 11 amino acids. V lost 1 base and J 7 bases, leaving 6 bases between the germline ends. Germline CDR1 and CDR2: SGHKS and YYEKEE (reference sequence).

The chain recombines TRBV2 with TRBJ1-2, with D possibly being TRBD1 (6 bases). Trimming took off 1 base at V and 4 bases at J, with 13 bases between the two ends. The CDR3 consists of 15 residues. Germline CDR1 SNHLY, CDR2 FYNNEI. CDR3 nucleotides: TGTGCCAGCAGTGAAGTACAGCAAGGGGGCTATGGCTACACCTTC. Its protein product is CASSEVQQGGYGYTF.

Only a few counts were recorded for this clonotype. In DNA, the CDR3 is TGTGCCAGCAGCTACCGGACAGGGGGGTCCGGGGAGCTGTTTTTT. Its protein product is CASSYRTGGSGELFF. The rearrangement uses TRBV7-9 and TRBJ2-2; 10 bases align to TRBD1. In germline, CDR1 is SEHNR, CDR2 FQNEAQ (reference sequence). V was clipped by 4 bases and J by 6 bases; unmatched bases: 5. CDR3 size: 15 residues. Combining the CDR3 with reference TRBV7-9 and TRBJ2-2 gives the whole variable domain DTGVSQNPRHKITKRGQNVTFRCDPISEHNRLYWYRQTLGQGPEFLTYFQNEAQLEKSRLLSDRFSAERPKGSFSTLEIQRTEQGDSAMYLCASSYRTGGSGELFFGEGSRLTVL.

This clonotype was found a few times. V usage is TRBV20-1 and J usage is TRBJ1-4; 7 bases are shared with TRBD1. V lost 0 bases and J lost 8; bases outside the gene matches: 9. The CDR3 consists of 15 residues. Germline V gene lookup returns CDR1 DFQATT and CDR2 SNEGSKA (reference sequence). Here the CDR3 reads CSARDRGWDSEKLFF. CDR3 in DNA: TGCAGTGCTAGAGATCGCGGGTGGGACAGCGAAAAACTGTTTTTT.

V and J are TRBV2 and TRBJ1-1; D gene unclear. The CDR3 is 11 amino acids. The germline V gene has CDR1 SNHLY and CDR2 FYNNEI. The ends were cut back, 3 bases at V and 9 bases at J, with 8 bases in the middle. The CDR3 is CASSDRTQAFF. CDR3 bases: TGTGCCAGCAGTGACAGGACTCAAGCTTTCTTT.

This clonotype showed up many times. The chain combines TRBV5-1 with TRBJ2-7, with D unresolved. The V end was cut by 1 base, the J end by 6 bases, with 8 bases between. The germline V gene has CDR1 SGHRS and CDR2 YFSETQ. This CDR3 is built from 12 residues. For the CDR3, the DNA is TGCGCCAGCAGCTTGCTCGGGCCCGAGCAGTACTTC. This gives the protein CASSLLGPEQYF.

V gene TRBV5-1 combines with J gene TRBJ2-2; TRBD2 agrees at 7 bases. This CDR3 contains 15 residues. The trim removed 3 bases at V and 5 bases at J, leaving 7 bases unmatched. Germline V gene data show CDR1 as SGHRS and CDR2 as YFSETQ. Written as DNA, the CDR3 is TGCGCCAGCAGCTCCACTAGCGACACTACCGGGGAGCTGTTTTTT. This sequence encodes CASSSTSDTTGELFF.

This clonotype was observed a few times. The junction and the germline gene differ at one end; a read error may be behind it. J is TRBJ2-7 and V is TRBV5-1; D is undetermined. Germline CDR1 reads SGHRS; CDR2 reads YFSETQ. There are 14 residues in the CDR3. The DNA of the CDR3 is TGTGCCAGCAGCCCGGACCCGACTCACTACGAGCAGTACTTC. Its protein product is CASSPDPTHYEQYF.

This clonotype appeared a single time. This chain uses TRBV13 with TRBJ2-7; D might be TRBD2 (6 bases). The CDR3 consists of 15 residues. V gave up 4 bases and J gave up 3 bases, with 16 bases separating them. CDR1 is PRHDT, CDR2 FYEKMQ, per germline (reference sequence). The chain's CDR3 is CASSSTGTAGYEQYF. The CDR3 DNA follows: TGTGCCAGCAGCTCTACTGGGACTGCTGGCTACGAGCAGTACTTC.

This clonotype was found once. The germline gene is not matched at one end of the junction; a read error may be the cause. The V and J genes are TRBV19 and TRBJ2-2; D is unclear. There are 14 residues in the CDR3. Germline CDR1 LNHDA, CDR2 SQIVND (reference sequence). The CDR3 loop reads CAGSTLNYTGELFF. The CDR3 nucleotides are TGTGCCGGTAGTACTCTAAACTACACCGGGGAGCTGTTTTTT.

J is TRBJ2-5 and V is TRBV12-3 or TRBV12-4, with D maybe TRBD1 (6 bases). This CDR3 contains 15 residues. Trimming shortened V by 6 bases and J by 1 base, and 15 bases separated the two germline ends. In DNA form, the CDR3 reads TGTGCCAGCAGAAAAATTGGACAGTTCCAAGAGACCCAGTACTTC. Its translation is CASRKIGQFQETQYF.

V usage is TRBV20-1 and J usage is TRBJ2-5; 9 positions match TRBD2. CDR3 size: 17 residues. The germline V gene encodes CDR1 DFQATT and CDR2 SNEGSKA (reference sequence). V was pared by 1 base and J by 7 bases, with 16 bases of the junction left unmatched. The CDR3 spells CSARGTLNLAGTGTQYF. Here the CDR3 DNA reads TGCAGTGCTAGAGGAACACTCAATCTAGCGGGAACGGGGACCCAGTACTTC.

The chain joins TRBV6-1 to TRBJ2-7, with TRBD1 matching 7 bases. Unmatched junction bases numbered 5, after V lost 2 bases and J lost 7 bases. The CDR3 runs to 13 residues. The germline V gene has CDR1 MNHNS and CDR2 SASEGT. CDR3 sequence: CASSEFTGDEQYF. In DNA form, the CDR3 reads TGTGCCAGCAGTGAATTTACAGGGGATGAGCAGTACTTC.

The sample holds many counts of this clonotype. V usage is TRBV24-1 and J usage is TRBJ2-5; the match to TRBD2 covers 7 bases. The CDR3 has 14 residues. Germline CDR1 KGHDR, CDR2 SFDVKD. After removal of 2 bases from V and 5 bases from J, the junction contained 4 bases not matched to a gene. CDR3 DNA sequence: TGTGCCACCAGTGATTCTTCTAGCGGTGAGACCCAGTACTTC. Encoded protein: CATSDSSSGETQYF.

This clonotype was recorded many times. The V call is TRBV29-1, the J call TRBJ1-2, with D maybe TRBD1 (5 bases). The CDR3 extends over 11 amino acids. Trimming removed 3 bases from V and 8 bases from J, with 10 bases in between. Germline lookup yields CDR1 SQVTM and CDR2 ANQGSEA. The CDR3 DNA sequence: TGCAGCGTTGAGTTTAGGGACGGCTACACCTTC. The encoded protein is CSVEFRDGYTF.

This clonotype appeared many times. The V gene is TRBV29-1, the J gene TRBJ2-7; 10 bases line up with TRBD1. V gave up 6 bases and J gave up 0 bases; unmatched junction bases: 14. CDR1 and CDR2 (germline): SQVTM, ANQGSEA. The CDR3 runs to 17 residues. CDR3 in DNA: TGCAGCGTCATCCCTACGAACAGGACAGGGGGCTCCTACGAGCAGTACTTC. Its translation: CSVIPTNRTGGSYEQYF.

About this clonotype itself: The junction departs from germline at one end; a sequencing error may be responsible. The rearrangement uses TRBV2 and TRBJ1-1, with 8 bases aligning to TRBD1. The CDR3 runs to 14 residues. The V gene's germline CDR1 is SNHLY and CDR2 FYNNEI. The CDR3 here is CATSDTDRETEAFF. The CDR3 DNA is TGTGCCACCAGTGATACGGACAGGGAGACTGAAGCTTTCTTT.

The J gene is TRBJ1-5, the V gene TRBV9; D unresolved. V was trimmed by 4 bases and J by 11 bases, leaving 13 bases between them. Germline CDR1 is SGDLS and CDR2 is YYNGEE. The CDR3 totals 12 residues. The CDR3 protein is CASSYPEETQHF. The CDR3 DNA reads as TGTGCCAGCAGCTATCCGGAAGAGACCCAGCATTTT. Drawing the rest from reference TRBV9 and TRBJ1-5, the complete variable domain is DSGVTQTPKHLITATGQRVTLRCSPRSGDLSVYWYQQSLDQGLQFLIQYYNGEERAKGNILERFSAQQFPDLHSELNLSSLELGDSALYFCASSYPEETQHFGDGTRLSIL.

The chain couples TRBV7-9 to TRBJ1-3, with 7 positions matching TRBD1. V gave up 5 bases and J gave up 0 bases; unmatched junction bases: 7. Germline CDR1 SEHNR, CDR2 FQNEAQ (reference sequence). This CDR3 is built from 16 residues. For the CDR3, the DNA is TGTGCCAGCAGCGGAGAGACAGGGAGCTCTGGAAACACCATATATTTT. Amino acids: CASSGETGSSGNTIYF.